This T cell receptor (beta chain) was documented in a study of breast tumors, draining lymph nodes, adjacent tissues. Whole-study findings and limits: Luminal-like breast cancer showed significantly greater tumor-nontumor repertoire similarity than basal-like breast cancer did. The data were judged consistent with most tumor T cells coming from lymph node and expanding in tumor. Tumors had less TCR diversity than lymph nodes, more than nontumor tissue.

There are many counts of this clonotype. The target antigen is unknown. TCRdb called the multiplex PCR reads again in MiXCR, with one record for every CDR3 protein. Of approximately 300,000 distinct CDR3 sequences in the sample, around 30% were seen once. The lymph nodes were axillary draining lymph nodes from breast cancer patients. The CDR3 sequence is 15 residues long. Germline V lookup: CDR1 MNHNS, CDR2 SASEGT. The ends lost 1 base at V and 6 bases at J; junction bases unmatched: 6. Sequencing used axillary lymph node tissue. The rearrangement links TRBV6-1 to TRBJ2-7; the match to TRBD2 covers 10 bases. The TCR sequence derives from a female donor with breast cancer. Some clones in this sample may be carry-over from other donors' samples. The CDR3 protein is CASSEGASGSFEQYF. DNA of the CDR3: TGTGCCAGCAGTGAAGGAGCTAGCGGGAGTTTCGAGCAGTACTTC.